These T cell receptor beta chains were read from a single sample in a study of T cells in localized non-small cell lung cancer. Profiled with immunoSEQ multiplex PCR; TCRdb holds only in-frame clones, not every one. The profile shows nearly 25,000 clones, 92% of them singletons. This specimen was peripheral blood, taken before any cancer treatment. The receptor set was obtained from a man between 40 and 70 years old with stage III squamous cell lung carcinoma. Each CDR3 is given with its conserved first and last residue.

TRBJ2-3 | TRBV7-3 | CASSLSQIADTQYF
TRBJ2-1 | TRBV9 | CASSSTRTGENEQFF
TRBJ1-2 | TRBV4-2 | CASAGVNYGYTF
TRBJ2-1 | TRBV28 | CASSLSSGGIYNEQFF
TRBJ1-5 | TRBV15 | CATSRAGTANQPQHF
TRBJ2-2 | TRBV19 | CASNRGLGTGELFF
TRBJ1-4 | TRBV18 | CASSPGGTNEKLFF
TRBJ1-5 | TRBV5-6 | CASSAKHTNQPQHF
TRBJ2-5 | TRBV7-9 | CASSKWEYQETQYF
TRBJ1-3 | TRBV4-1 | CASSQGERSGNTIYF
TRBJ2-1 | TRBV7-6 | CASSPTSGRGDEQFF
TRBJ2-7 | TRBV4-3 | CASSQQRGSYEQYF
TRBJ1-6 | TRBV7-9 | CASSFRDSNSPLHF
TRBJ2-1 | TRBV11-2 | CASSFGLAGGLNEQFF
TRBJ2-3 | TRBV28 | CASMVLAGTDTQYF
TRBJ1-5 | TRBV7-3 | CASSSQGGGNQPQHF
TRBJ2-1 | TRBV28 | CASRDTGRGGRDEQFF
TRBJ1-1 | TRBV5-5 | CASTWGRGNTEAFF
TRBJ2-3 | TRBV7-8 | CASSLRGTSGSSTDTQYF
TRBJ1-4 | TRBV4-2 | CASSRGEGTTNEKLFF
TRBJ2-2 | TRBV9 | CASSATGAAGELFF
TRBJ2-5 | TRBV6-1 | CASSGAGGGFQETQYF
TRBJ2-1 | TRBV27 | CASSFQGSDEQFF
TRBJ2-1 | TRBV28 | CASSLTSRSYNEQFF
TRBJ2-2 | TRBV28 | CASSSGQVNTGELFF
TRBJ2-3 | TRBV7-9 | CASNTADTDTQYF
TRBJ2-2 | TRBV4-2 | CASSQGGAYTGELFF
TRBJ1-2 | TRBV10-3 | CAIKKDRGHHGYTF
TRBJ2-4 | TRBV28 | CASSFEVGAGTKNIQYF
TRBJ2-2 | TRBV9 | CASSALGQGLSGELFF
TRBJ1-3 | TRBV5-5 | CASSSGGIINTIYF
TRBJ2-1 | TRBV7-2 | CASSPMGTSGFSEQFF